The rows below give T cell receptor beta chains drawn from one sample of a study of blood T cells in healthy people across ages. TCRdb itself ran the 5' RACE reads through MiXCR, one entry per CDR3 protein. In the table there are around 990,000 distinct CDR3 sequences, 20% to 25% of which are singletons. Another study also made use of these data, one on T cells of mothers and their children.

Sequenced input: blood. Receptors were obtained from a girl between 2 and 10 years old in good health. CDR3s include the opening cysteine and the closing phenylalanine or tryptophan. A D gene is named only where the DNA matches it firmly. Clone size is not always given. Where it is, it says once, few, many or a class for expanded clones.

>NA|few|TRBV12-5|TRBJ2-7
CASGPHEVVDEQYF
TGTGCTAGTGGTCCCCATGAGGTAGTCGACGAGCAGTACTTC
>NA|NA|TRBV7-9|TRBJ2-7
CASSLLSEQYF
TGTGCCAGCAGCCTTCTCAGCGAGCAGTACTTC
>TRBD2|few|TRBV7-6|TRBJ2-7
CASSLGGGSAYEQYF
TGTGCCAGCAGCTTAGGCGGCGGGAGTGCCTACGAGCAGTACTTC
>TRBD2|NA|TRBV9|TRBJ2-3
CASSPPGGWSTDTQYF
TGTGCCAGCAGCCCGCCCGGGGGGTGGAGCACAGATACGCAGTATTTT
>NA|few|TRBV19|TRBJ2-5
CASSMYFDGESQYF
TGTGCCAGTAGTATGTATTTCGACGGGGAGAGCCAGTACTTC
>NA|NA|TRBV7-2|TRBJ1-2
CASSLVGVPEGYTF
TGTGCCAGCAGCTTAGTTGGGGTCCCAGAAGGCTACACCTTC
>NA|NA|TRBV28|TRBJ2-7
CASRAGPYEQYF
TGTGCCAGCAGGGCGGGCCCCTACGAGCAGTACTTC
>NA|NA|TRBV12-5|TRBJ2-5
CASAPPEVQETQYF
TGTGCTAGTGCCCCCCCGGAGGTTCAAGAGACCCAGTACTTC
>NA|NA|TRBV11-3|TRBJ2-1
CASSLDPLLGYDEQFF
TGTGCCAGCAGCTTAGATCCCCTCCTTGGGTATGATGAGCAGTTCTTC
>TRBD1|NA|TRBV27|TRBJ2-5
CASGPTGQETQYF
TGTGCCAGCGGACCGACAGGGCAAGAGACCCAGTACTTC
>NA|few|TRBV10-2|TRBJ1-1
CASRGGVSLNTEAFF
TGCGCCAGCAGGGGGGGGGTCAGTTTGAACACTGAAGCTTTCTTT
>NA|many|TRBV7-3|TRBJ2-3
CASSSLGGTDTQYF
TGTGCCAGCAGCTCCCTTGGGGGCACAGATACGCAGTATTTT
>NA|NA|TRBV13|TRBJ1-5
CASSHARGLDQPQHF
TGTGCCAGCAGCCATGCGCGGGGGCTCGATCAGCCCCAGCATTTT
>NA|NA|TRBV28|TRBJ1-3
CATRDPGNTIYF
TGTGCCACCCGAGACCCTGGAAACACCATATATTTT
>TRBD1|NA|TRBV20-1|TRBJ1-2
CSARDSGTAQMPYGYTF
TGCAGTGCTAGAGACTCCGGGACAGCGCAAATGCCCTATGGCTACACCTTC
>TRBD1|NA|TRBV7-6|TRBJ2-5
CASSPDRGYQETQYF
TGTGCCAGCAGCCCCGACAGGGGGTACCAAGAGACCCAGTACTTC
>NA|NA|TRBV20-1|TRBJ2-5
CSASEQGRETQYF
TGCAGTGCTAGCGAACAGGGACGGGAGACCCAGTACTTC
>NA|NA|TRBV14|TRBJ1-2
CASSQSSYGYTF
TGTGCCAGCAGCCAGAGTTCATATGGCTACACCTTC
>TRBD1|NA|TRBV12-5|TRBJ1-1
CASGIYRGFDTEAFF
TGTGCTAGTGGTATCTACAGGGGTTTTGACACTGAAGCTTTCTTT
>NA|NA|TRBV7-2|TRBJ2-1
CASSYGIEQFF
TGTGCCAGCAGCTATGGGATTGAGCAGTTCTTC
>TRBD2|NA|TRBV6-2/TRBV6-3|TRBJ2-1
CASSITSGGTEQFF
TGTGCCAGCAGCATAACTAGCGGCGGGACTGAGCAGTTCTTC
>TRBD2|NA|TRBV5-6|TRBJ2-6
CASSHPPGRMISGANVLTF
TGTGCCAGCAGCCACCCACCCGGGAGGATGATCTCTGGGGCCAACGTCCTGACTTTC
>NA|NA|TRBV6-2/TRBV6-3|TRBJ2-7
CASSYLYPRGDFYEQYF
TGTGCCAGCAGTTACCTCTACCCTAGGGGGGATTTCTACGAGCAGTACTTC
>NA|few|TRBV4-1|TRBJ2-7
CASSDLGSSYEQYF
TGCGCCAGCAGCGACCTAGGTAGCTCCTACGAGCAGTACTTC
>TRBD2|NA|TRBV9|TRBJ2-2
CASSVAPSGKGTGELFF
TGTGCCAGCAGCGTAGCTCCTAGCGGGAAGGGGACCGGGGAGCTGTTTTTT
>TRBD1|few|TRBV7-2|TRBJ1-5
CASSFYRGGSNQPQHF
TGTGCCAGCAGCTTCTACAGGGGAGGGAGCAATCAGCCCCAGCATTTT
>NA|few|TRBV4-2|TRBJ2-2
CASSQGIQRNTGELFF
TGTGCCAGCAGCCAAGGGATCCAGAGGAACACCGGGGAGCTGTTTTTT
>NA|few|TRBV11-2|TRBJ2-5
CASSSVFQETQYF
TGTGCCAGCAGCAGCGTCTTCCAAGAGACCCAGTACTTC
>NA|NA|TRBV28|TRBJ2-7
CASRPIRDTPYEQYF
TGTGCCAGCAGACCCATCCGGGACACCCCCTACGAGCAGTACTTC
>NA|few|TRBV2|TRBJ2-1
CASSEAEFRAFF
TGTGCCAGCAGTGAAGCGGAATTCCGTGCGTTCTTC
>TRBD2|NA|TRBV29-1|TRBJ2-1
CSVELAGGISSYNEQFF
TGCAGCGTTGAATTGGCGGGAGGGATAAGCTCCTACAATGAGCAGTTCTTC
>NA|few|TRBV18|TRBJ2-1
CASLKGPVEIEQFF
TGTGCCAGCTTGAAAGGCCCAGTCGAAATCGAGCAGTTCTTC
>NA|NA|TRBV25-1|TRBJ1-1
CASGGEGAFF
TGTGCCAGCGGGGGGGAGGGGGCTTTCTTT
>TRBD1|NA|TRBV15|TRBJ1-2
CATSRVLRTGIGYTF
TGTGCCACCAGCAGAGTCCTGAGGACAGGGATTGGCTACACCTTC
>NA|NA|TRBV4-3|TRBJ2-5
CASSQSGSDQETQYF
TGCGCCAGCAGCCAAAGCGGGTCAGATCAAGAGACCCAGTACTTC
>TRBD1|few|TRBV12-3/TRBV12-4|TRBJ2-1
CASKKNPWETGDNEQFF
TGTGCCAGCAAAAAGAACCCTTGGGAAACAGGGGACAATGAGCAGTTCTTC
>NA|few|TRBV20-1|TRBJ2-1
CSARKAGPFLLNEQFF
TGCAGTGCTAGAAAAGCTGGGCCATTCTTGCTCAATGAGCAGTTCTTC
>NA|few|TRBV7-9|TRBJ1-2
CATEVDRPNYGYTF
TGTGCCACGGAGGTCGACAGGCCTAACTATGGCTACACCTTC
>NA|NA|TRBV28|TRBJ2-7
CASSFPGPGKGRTYEQYF
TGTGCCAGCAGTTTTCCCGGGCCAGGGAAGGGAAGGACCTACGAGCAGTACTTC
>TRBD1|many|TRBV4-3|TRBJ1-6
CASSQDGTGGNSPLHF
TGCGCCAGCAGCCAAGACGGCACAGGGGGGAATTCACCCCTCCACTTT
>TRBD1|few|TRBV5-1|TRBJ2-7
CASSLALGSGTGYEQYF
TGCGCCAGCAGCTTGGCCCTAGGTTCCGGGACAGGGTACGAGCAGTACTTC
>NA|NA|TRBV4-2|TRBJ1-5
CASSPVWDGGQPQHF
TGTGCCAGCAGCCCCGTTTGGGATGGGGGCCAGCCCCAGCATTTT
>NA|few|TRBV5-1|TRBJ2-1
CASSLIEDDEQFF
TGCGCCAGCAGCTTAATAGAGGACGATGAGCAGTTCTTC
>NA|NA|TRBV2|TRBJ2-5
CAIPGRGETQYF
TGTGCTATCCCAGGGCGGGGAGAGACCCAGTACTTC
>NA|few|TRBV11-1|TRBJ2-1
CASTVQGMGNNEQFF
TGTGCCAGCACCGTACAGGGTATGGGCAACAATGAGCAGTTCTTC
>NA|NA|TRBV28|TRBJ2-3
CASSLDAGTSDTQYF
TGTGCCAGCAGTTTGGATGCGGGGACTTCAGATACGCAGTATTTT
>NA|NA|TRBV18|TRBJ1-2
CASSPSGVDGYTF
TGTGCCAGCTCACCAAGTGGAGTTGATGGCTACACCTTC
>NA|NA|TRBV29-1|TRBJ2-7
CSVERGLGEQYF
TGCAGCGTTGAGCGGGGGCTAGGCGAGCAGTACTTC
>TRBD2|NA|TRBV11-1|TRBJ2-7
CASSSGLAGVYEQYF
TGTGCCAGCAGCTCCGGACTAGCGGGAGTATACGAGCAGTACTTC
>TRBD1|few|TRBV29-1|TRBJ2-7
CSVEQGDSPSSYEQYF
TGCAGCGTTGAACAAGGGGACAGCCCGAGCTCCTACGAGCAGTACTTC
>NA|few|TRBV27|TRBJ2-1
CASRRPDMVYNEQFF
TGTGCCAGCAGAAGGCCGGACATGGTCTACAATGAGCAGTTCTTC
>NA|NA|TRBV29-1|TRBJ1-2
CSVEERTEDYGYTF
TGCAGCGTTGAAGAACGGACGGAGGATTATGGCTACACCTTC
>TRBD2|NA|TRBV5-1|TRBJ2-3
CASSFLQAGSTDTQYF
TGCGCCAGCAGCTTTCTTCAAGCGGGGAGCACAGATACGCAGTATTTT
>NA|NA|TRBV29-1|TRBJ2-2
CSGGPLGGELFF
TGCAGCGGGGGCCCGTTGGGCGGGGAGCTGTTTTTT
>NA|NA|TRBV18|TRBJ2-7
CASSPQAGQAYEQYF
TGTGCCAGCTCGCCTCAAGCGGGCCAAGCCTACGAGCAGTACTTC
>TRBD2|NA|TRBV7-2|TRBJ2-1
CASSHSRREGSSYNEQFF
TGTGCCAGCAGCCACTCCAGGCGGGAGGGAAGCTCCTACAATGAGCAGTTCTTC
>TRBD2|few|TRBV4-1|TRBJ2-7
CASSRLAGGQSYEQYF
TGCGCCAGCAGCCGGCTAGCGGGAGGGCAATCCTACGAGCAGTACTTC
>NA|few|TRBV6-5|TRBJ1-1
CASSTQGRNTEAFF
TGTGCCAGCAGTACGCAGGGGCGGAACACTGAAGCTTTCTTT
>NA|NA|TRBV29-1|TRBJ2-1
CSVDGAPPNYNEQFF
TGCAGCGTTGATGGAGCCCCGCCTAACTACAATGAGCAGTTCTTC
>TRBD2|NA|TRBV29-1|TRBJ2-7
CSVEGATSGSSYEQYF
TGCAGCGTTGAAGGGGCGACTAGCGGGAGCTCCTACGAGCAGTACTTC